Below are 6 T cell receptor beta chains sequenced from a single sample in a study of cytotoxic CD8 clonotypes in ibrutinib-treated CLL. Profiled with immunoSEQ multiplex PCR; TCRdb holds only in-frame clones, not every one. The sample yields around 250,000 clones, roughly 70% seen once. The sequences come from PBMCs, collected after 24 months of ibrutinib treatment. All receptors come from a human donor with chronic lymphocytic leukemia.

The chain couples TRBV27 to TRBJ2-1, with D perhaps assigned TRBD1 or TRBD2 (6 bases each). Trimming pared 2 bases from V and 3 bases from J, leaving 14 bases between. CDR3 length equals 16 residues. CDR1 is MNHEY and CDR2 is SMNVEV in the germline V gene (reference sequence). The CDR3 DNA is TGTGCCAGCAGTTTAAGTTGGGGGGCGTACTACAATGAGCAGTTCTTC. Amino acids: CASSLSWGAYYNEQFF.

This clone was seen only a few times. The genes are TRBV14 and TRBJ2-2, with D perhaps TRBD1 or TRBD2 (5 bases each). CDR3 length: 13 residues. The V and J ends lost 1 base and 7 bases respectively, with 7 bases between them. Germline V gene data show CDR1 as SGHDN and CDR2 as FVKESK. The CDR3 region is CASSQGGIGELFF. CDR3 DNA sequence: TGTGCCAGCAGCCAAGGGGGGATCGGGGAGCTGTTTTTT.

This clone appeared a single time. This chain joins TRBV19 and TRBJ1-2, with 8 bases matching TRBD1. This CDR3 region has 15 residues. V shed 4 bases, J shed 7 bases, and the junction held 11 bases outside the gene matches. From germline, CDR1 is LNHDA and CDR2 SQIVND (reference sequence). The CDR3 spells CASSTHLGQGRGYTF. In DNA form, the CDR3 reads TGTGCCAGTAGTACCCACCTAGGACAGGGCCGTGGCTACACCTTC. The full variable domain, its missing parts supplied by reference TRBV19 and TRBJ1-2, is DGGITQSPKYLFRKEGQNVTLSCEQNLNHDAMYWYRQDPGQGLRLIYYSQIVNDFQKGDIAEGYSVSREKKESFPLTVTSAQKNPTAFYLCASSTHLGQGRGYTFGSGTRLTVV.

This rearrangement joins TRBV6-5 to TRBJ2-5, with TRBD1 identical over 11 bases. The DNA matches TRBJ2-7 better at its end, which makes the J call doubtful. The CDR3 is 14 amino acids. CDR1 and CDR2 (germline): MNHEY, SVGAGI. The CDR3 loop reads CASSRTGGAYEQYF. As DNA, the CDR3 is TGTGCCAGCAGCCGGACAGGGGGCGCCTACGAGCAGTACTTC.

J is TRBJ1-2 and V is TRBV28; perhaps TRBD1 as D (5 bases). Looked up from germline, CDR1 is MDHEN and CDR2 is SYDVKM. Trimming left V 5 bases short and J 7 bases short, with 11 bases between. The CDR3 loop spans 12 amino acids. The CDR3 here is CASSGTAVGYTF. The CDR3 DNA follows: TGTGCCAGCAGTGGGACGGCCGTTGGCTACACCTTC.

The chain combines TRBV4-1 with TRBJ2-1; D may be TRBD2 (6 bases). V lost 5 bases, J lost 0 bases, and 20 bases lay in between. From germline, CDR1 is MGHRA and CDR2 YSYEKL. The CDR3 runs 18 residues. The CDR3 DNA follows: TGCGCCAGCAGCACCCGGGACTTCCCTCCGTCCTCCTACAATGAGCAGTTCTTC. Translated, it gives CASSTRDFPPSSYNEQFF.